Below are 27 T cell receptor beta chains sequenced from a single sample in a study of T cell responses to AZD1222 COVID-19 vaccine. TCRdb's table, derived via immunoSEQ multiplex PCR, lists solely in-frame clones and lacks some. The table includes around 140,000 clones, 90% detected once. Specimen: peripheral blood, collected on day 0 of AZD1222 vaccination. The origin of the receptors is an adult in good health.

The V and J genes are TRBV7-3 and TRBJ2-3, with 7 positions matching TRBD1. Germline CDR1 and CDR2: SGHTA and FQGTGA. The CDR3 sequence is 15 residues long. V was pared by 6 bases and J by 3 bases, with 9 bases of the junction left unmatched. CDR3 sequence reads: CASSSDGTATDTQYF. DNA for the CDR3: TGTGCCAGCAGTTCTGACGGGACAGCTACAGATACGCAGTATTTT.

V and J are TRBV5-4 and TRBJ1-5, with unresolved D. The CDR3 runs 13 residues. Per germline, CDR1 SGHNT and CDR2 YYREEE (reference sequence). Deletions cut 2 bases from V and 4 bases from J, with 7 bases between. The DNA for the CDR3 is TGTGCCAGCAGCTTTGGCAGGAATCAGCCCCAGCATTTT. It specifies CASSFGRNQPQHF.

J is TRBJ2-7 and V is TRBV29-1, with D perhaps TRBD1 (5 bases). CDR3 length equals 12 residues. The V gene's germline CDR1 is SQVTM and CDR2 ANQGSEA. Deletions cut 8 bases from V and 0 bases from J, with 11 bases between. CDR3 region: CSSRDSSYEQYF. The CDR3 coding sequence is TGCAGCTCCAGGGATAGCTCCTACGAGCAGTACTTC.

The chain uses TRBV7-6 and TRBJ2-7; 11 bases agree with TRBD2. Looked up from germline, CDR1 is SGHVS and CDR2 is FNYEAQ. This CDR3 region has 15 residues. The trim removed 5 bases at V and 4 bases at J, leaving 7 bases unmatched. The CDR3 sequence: CASSVLAGVRYEQYF. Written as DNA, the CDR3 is TGTGCCAGCAGCGTACTAGCGGGGGTTAGGTACGAGCAGTACTTC.

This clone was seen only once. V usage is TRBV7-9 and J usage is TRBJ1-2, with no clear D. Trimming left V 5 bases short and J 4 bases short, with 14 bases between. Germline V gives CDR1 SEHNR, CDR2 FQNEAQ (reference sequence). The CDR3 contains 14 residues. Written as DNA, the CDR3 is TGTGCCAGCAGCCCCAGCCGCGAGGGCTATGGCTACACCTTC. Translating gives CASSPSREGYGYTF.

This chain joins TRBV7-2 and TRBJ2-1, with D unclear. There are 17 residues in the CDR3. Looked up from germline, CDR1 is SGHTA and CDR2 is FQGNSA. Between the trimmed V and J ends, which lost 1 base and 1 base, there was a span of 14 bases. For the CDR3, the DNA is TGTGCCAGCAGCTTAGGGAGTTCGGCTGGATCCTACAATGAGCAGTTCTTC. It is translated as CASSLGSSAGSYNEQFF.

CDR3 sequence: CASSVRIGTSGHNEQFF. In DNA, the CDR3 is TGTGCCAGCAGCGTACGTATTGGGACTAGCGGTCACAATGAGCAGTTCTTC. This chain uses TRBV9 with TRBJ2-1, with TRBD2 identical over 11 bases. Germline CDR1 and CDR2: SGDLS and YYNGEE. The length of the CDR3 is 17 residues. V lost 1 base and J lost 5; bases outside the gene matches: 8.

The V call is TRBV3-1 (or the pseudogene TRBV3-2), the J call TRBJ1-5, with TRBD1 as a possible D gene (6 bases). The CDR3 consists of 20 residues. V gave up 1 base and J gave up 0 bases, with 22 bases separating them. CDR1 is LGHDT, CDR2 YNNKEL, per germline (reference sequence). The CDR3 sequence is CASSQVQGHGTCYSNQPQHF. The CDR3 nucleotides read TGTGCCAGCAGCCAAGTCCAGGGACACGGGACTTGTTATAGCAATCAGCCCCAGCATTTT.

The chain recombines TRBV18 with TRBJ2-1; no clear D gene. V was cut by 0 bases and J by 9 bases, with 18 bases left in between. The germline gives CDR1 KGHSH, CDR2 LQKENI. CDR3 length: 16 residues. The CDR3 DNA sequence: TGTGCCAGCTCACCACCGCTGATGAAAGGGTGGAGTGAGCAGTTCTTC. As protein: CASSPPLMKGWSEQFF.

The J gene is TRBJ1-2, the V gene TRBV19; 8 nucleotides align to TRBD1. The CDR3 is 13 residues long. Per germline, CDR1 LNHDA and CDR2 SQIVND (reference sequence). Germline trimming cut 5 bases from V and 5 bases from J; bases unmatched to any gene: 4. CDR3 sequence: CASSLGQGYGYTF. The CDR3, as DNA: TGTGCCAGTAGTTTAGGACAGGGTTATGGCTACACCTTC.

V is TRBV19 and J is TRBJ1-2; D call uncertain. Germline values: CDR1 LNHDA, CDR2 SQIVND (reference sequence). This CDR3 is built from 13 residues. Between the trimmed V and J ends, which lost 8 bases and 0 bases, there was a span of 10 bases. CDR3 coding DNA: TGTGCCAGTTTTAACACAGCTAACTATGGCTACACCTTC. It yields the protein CASFNTANYGYTF.

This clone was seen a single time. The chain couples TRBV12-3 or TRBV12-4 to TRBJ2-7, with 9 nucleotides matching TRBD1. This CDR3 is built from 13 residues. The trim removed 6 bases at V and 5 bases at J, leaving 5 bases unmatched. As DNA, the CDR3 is TGTGCCAGCAGAGGGACAGGGTTAGACGAGCAGTACTTC. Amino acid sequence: CASRGTGLDEQYF.

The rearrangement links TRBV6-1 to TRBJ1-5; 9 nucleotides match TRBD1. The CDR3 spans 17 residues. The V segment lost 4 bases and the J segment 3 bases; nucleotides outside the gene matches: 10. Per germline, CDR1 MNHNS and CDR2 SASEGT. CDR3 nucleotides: TGTGCCAGCAGTGCCCGACTCGGGACAGGGACCAATCAGCCCCAGCATTTT. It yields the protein CASSARLGTGTNQPQHF.

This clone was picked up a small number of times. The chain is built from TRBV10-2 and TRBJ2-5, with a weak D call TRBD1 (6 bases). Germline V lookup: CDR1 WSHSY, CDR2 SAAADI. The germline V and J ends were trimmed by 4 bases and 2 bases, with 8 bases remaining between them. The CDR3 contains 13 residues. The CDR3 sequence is CASSGQEQETQYF. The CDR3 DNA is TGCGCCAGCAGTGGACAGGAACAAGAGACCCAGTACTTC.

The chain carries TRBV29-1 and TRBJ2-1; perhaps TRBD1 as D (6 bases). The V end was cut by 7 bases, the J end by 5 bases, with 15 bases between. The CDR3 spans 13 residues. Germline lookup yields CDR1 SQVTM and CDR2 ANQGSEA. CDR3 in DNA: TGCAGCGCCCGAGACAGGCCCAACAATGAGCAGTTCTTC. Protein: CSARDRPNNEQFF.

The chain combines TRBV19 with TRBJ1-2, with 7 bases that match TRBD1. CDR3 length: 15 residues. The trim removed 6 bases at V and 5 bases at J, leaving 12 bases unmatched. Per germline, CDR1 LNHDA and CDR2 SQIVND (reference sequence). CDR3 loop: CASSGRGRERYGYTF. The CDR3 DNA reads TGTGCCAGTAGCGGTAGGGGGCGGGAGCGGTATGGCTACACCTTC.

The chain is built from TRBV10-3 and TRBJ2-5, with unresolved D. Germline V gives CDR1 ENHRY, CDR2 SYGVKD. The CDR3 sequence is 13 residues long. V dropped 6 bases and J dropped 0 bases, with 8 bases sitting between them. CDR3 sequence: CAISQVDQETQYF. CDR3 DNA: TGTGCCATCAGCCAGGTAGACCAAGAGACCCAGTACTTC.

The CDR3 DNA sequence: TGTGCCAGCAGCGTAGGGGCGGGGGGATTTCCTAGCACAGATACGCAGTATTTT. It is translated as CASSVGAGGFPSTDTQYF. J is TRBJ2-3 and V is TRBV9, with 8 nucleotides matching TRBD2. The CDR3 loop spans 18 amino acids. Germline CDR1 and CDR2: SGDLS and YYNGEE. J gave up 0 bases and V 0 bases, and 9 bases lay outside the gene matches.

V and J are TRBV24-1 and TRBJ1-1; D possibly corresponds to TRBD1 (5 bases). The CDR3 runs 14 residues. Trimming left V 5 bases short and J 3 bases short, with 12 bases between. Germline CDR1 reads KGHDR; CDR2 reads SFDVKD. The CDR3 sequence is CATSGQGWDTEAFF. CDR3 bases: TGTGCCACCAGTGGTCAGGGATGGGACACTGAAGCTTTCTTT.

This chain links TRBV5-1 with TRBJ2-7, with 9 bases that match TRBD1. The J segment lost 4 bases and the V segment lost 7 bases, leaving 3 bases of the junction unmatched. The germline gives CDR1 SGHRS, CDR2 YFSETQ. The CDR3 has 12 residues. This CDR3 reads CASRTGEYEQYF. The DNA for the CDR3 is TGCGCCAGCCGGACAGGGGAGTACGAGCAGTACTTC.

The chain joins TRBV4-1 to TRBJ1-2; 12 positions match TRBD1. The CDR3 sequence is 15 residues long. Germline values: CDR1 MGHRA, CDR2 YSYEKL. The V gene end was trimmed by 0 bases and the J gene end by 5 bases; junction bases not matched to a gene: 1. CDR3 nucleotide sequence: TGCGCCAGCAGCCAAGAGGGACAGGGGGCTTATGGCTACACCTTC. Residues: CASSQEGQGAYGYTF.

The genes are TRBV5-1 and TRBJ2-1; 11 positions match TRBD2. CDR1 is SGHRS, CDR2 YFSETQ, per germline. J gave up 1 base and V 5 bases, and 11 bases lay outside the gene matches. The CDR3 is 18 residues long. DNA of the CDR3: TGCGCCAGCAGTAAATTAGCGGGGGGGCTCTTATCCTACAATGAGCAGTTCTTC. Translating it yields CASSKLAGGLLSYNEQFF.

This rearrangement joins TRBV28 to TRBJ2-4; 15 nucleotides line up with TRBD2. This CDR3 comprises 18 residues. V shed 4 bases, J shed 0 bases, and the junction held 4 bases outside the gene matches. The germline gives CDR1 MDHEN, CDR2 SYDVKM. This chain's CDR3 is CASSSGLAGGLAKNIQYF. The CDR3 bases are TGTGCCAGCAGTTCGGGACTAGCGGGGGGCTTAGCCAAAAACATTCAGTACTTC.

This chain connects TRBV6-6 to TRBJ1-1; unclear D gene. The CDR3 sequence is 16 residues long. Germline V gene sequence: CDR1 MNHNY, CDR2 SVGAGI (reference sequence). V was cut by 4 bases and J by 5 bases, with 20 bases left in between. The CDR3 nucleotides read TGTGCCAGCAGTTTCGACCGGGGTGGCTGGGATACTGAAGCTTTCTTT. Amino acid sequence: CASSFDRGGWDTEAFF.

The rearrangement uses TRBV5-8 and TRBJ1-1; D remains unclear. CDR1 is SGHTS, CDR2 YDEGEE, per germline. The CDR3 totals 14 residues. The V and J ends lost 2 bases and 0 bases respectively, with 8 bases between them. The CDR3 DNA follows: TGTGCCAGCAGCTTTGGAGGTATGAACACTGAAGCTTTCTTT. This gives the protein CASSFGGMNTEAFF.

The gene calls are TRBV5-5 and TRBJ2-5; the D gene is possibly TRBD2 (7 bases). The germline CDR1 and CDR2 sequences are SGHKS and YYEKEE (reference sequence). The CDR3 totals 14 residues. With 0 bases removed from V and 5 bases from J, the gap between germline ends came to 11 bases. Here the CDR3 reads CASSLVGGAETQYF. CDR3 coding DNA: TGTGCCAGCAGCTTGGTGGGGGGGGCGGAGACCCAGTACTTC.

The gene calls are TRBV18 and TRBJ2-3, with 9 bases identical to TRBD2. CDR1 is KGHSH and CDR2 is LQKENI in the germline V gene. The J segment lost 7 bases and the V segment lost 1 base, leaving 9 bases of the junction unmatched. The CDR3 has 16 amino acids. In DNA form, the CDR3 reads TGTGCCAGCTCACCACAGGCAGCGGGGGGAACGTATACGCAGTATTTT. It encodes CASSPQAAGGTYTQYF.